Listed below are T cell receptor beta chains from one sample, sequenced in a study of regulatory T cells in long-lasting Graves disease. TCRdb fed the multiplex PCR reads into MiXCR, producing one record per CDR3 protein. The repertoire holds about 540,000 distinct CDR3 sequences, with 13% as singletons. These data are also associated with another study on T cells in Graves' hyperthyroidism and ophthalmopathy.

This specimen was peripheral blood mononuclear cells (PBMCs), taken at new diagnosis, from a patient treated with antithyroid drugs. These receptors were collected from a man aged 25-40 years with Graves disease. CDR3s include the opening cysteine and the closing phenylalanine or tryptophan. The D gene is left open where the match is weak. Clone size is not always given. Where it is, it says once, few, many or a class for expanded clones.

d_gene: .
v_gene: TRBV2
len: 15
j_gene: TRBJ2-6
abundance: many
CDR3aa: CASRRQGSGANVLTF
CDR3nt: TGTGCCAGCAGGAGGCAGGGGTCTGGGGCCAACGTCCTGACTTTC

d_gene: .
v_gene: TRBV20-1
len: 13
j_gene: TRBJ2-7
abundance: many
CDR3aa: CSTRDLSNYEQYF
CDR3nt: TGCAGTACTAGAGACCTTTCGAATTACGAGCAGTACTTC

d_gene: TRBD2
v_gene: TRBV2
len: 15
j_gene: TRBJ2-3
abundance: many
CDR3aa: CASSGEGLAGDTQYF
CDR3nt: TGTGCCAGCAGCGGGGAGGGACTAGCGGGAGATACGCAGTATTTT

d_gene: .
v_gene: TRBV5-4
len: 12
j_gene: TRBJ2-7
abundance: few
CDR3aa: CASSINWREQYF
CDR3nt: TGTGCCAGCAGTATAAATTGGCGGGAACAGTACTTC

d_gene: TRBD1
v_gene: TRBV10-1
len: 16
j_gene: TRBJ2-1
abundance: many
CDR3aa: CASSEPGQGSRDEQFF
CDR3nt: TGCGCCAGCAGTGAGCCGGGACAGGGGAGTCGGGATGAGCAGTTCTTC

d_gene: TRBD1
v_gene: TRBV29-1
len: 13
j_gene: TRBJ1-1
abundance: many
CDR3aa: CSATGQTNTEAFF
CDR3nt: TGCAGCGCCACGGGACAGACGAACACTGAAGCTTTCTTT

d_gene: TRBD1
v_gene: TRBV10-3
len: 14
j_gene: TRBJ2-7
abundance: many
CDR3aa: CAISEFTGEGEQYF
CDR3nt: TGTGCCATCAGTGAGTTCACAGGGGAAGGCGAGCAGTACTTC

d_gene: .
v_gene: TRBV19
len: 14
j_gene: TRBJ1-2
abundance: .
CDR3aa: CASRRSSIGYGYTF
CDR3nt: TGTGCCAGCCGGAGGAGCAGTATCGGCTATGGCTACACCTTC

d_gene: .
v_gene: TRBV3-1
len: 14
j_gene: TRBJ2-7
abundance: .
CDR3aa: CASSQGTGGYEQCF
CDR3nt: TGTGCCAGCAGCCAAGGGACTGGGGGCTACGAGCAGTGCTTC

d_gene: TRBD2
v_gene: TRBV12-3/TRBV12-4
len: 19
j_gene: TRBJ2-3
abundance: .
CDR3aa: CASSLFPGLAGGPADTQYF
CDR3nt: TGTGCCAGCAGTTTATTTCCGGGACTAGCGGGAGGGCCCGCAGATACGCAGTATTTT

d_gene: TRBD1
v_gene: TRBV7-9
len: 14
j_gene: TRBJ2-7
abundance: many
CDR3aa: CASSLYQGADEQYF
CDR3nt: TGTGCCAGCAGCCTTTATCAGGGGGCGGACGAGCAGTACTTC

d_gene: TRBD2
v_gene: TRBV27
len: 17
j_gene: TRBJ2-5
abundance: .
CDR3aa: CASSQEYGGSRKETQYF
CDR3nt: TGTGCCAGCAGCCAAGAATATGGCGGGAGTCGGAAAGAGACCCAGTACTTC

d_gene: .
v_gene: TRBV7-3
len: 14
j_gene: TRBJ2-2
abundance: many
CDR3aa: CASSRGLGTGELFF
CDR3nt: TGTGCCAGCAGCAGGGGCCTCGGAACCGGGGAGCTGTTTTTT

d_gene: .
v_gene: TRBV20-1
len: 16
j_gene: TRBJ2-2
abundance: few
CDR3aa: CSARGGGTGNTGELFF
CDR3nt: TGCAGTGCTAGGGGGGGGGGGACAGGCAACACCGGGGAGCTGTTTTTT

d_gene: .
v_gene: TRBV20-1
len: 12
j_gene: TRBJ1-5
abundance: many
CDR3aa: CSARRRNQPQHF
CDR3nt: TGCAGTGCAAGACGGCGCAATCAGCCCCAGCATTTT

d_gene: TRBD1
v_gene: TRBV27
len: 15
j_gene: TRBJ2-1
abundance: many
CDR3aa: CASSPQRTGGNEQFF
CDR3nt: TGTGCCAGCAGCCCTCAACGGACAGGGGGGAATGAGCAGTTCTTC

d_gene: .
v_gene: TRBV25-1
len: 13
j_gene: TRBJ1-1
abundance: many
CDR3aa: CASSDGVNTEAFF
CDR3nt: TGTGCCAGCAGTGATGGGGTGAACACTGAAGCTTTCTTT

d_gene: .
v_gene: TRBV18
len: 15
j_gene: TRBJ2-5
abundance: .
CDR3aa: CASSPYTALQETQYF
CDR3nt: TGTGCCAGCTCACCATATACAGCTCTCCAAGAGACCCAGTACTTC

d_gene: .
v_gene: TRBV20-1
len: 13
j_gene: TRBJ1-6
abundance: many
CDR3aa: CSAVEVNNSPLHF
CDR3nt: TGCAGTGCCGTAGAAGTAAATAATTCACCCCTCCACTTT

d_gene: TRBD1
v_gene: TRBV20-1
len: 12
j_gene: TRBJ2-7
abundance: .
CDR3aa: CSATTTGVEQYF
CDR3nt: TGCAGTGCTACAACCACAGGGGTCGAGCAGTACTTC

d_gene: .
v_gene: TRBV20-1
len: 17
j_gene: TRBJ1-2
abundance: few
CDR3aa: CSATLAFGQGKAYGYTF
CDR3nt: TGCAGTGCTACTCTCGCATTCGGGCAGGGTAAGGCGTATGGCTACACCTTC

d_gene: TRBD2
v_gene: TRBV9
len: 15
j_gene: TRBJ2-5
abundance: .
CDR3aa: CASSAGGGVSETQYF
CDR3nt: TGTGCCAGCAGCGCGGGAGGAGGGGTCTCAGAGACCCAGTACTTC

d_gene: TRBD1
v_gene: TRBV12-3/TRBV12-4
len: 12
j_gene: TRBJ1-2
abundance: few
CDR3aa: CASTGTEDGYTF
CDR3nt: TGTGCCAGCACCGGGACAGAAGATGGCTACACCTTC

d_gene: TRBD2
v_gene: TRBV28
len: 15
j_gene: TRBJ2-5
abundance: many
CDR3aa: CASSTTSGRGETQYF
CDR3nt: TGTGCCAGCAGCACGACTAGCGGGAGGGGTGAGACCCAGTACTTC

d_gene: .
v_gene: TRBV18
len: 14
j_gene: TRBJ2-7
abundance: .
CDR3aa: CASSPWDTTYEQYF
CDR3nt: TGTGCCAGCTCACCCTGGGACACTACCTACGAGCAGTACTTC

d_gene: .
v_gene: TRBV5-1
len: 13
j_gene: TRBJ2-7
abundance: .
CDR3aa: CASSVRTGIEQYF
CDR3nt: TGCGCCAGCAGCGTCCGAACAGGGATCGAGCAGTACTTC

d_gene: TRBD2
v_gene: TRBV2
len: 15
j_gene: TRBJ2-1
abundance: many
CDR3aa: CASSRSGSAYNEQFF
CDR3nt: TGTGCCAGCAGTCGTAGCGGGAGTGCCTACAATGAGCAGTTCTTC

d_gene: TRBD1
v_gene: TRBV24-1
len: 17
j_gene: TRBJ2-2
abundance: .
CDR3aa: CATSDGRTGIGTGELFF
CDR3nt: TGTGCCACCAGTGATGGAAGGACAGGGATCGGCACCGGGGAGCTGTTTTTT

d_gene: .
v_gene: TRBV11-2
len: 12
j_gene: TRBJ1-1
abundance: many
CDR3aa: CASSQSYTEAFF
CDR3nt: TGTGCCAGCAGCCAAAGTTACACTGAAGCTTTCTTT

d_gene: TRBD2
v_gene: TRBV19
len: 14
j_gene: TRBJ2-1
abundance: few
CDR3aa: CASSILAGPNEQFF
CDR3nt: TGTGCCAGTAGTATCCTAGCGGGGCCTAATGAGCAGTTCTTC

d_gene: TRBD2
v_gene: TRBV9
len: 16
j_gene: TRBJ2-7
abundance: few
CDR3aa: CASSPLEGAGAEEQYF
CDR3nt: TGTGCCAGCAGCCCCCTGGAGGGAGCGGGAGCAGAAGAGCAGTACTTC

d_gene: .
v_gene: TRBV7-3
len: 15
j_gene: TRBJ2-7
abundance: many
CDR3aa: CASSSSETGTYEQYF
CDR3nt: TGTGCCAGCAGCTCATCGGAGACAGGGACTTACGAGCAGTACTTC

d_gene: .
v_gene: TRBV9
len: 20
j_gene: TRBJ1-2
abundance: .
CDR3aa: CASSAIAPGQIGRGDYGYTF
CDR3nt: TGTGCCAGCAGCGCGATCGCCCCAGGACAGATAGGACGGGGTGACTATGGCTACACCTTC

d_gene: TRBD1
v_gene: TRBV7-2
len: 16
j_gene: TRBJ1-2
abundance: .
CDR3aa: CASSFFRGQGVDGYTF
CDR3nt: TGTGCCAGCAGCTTTTTCCGAGGACAGGGTGTCGATGGCTACACCTTC

d_gene: TRBD1
v_gene: TRBV20-1
len: 16
j_gene: TRBJ1-2
abundance: many
CDR3aa: CSARDPRQGRADGYTF
CDR3nt: TGCAGTGCTAGAGACCCCCGACAGGGGAGAGCGGATGGCTACACCTTC

d_gene: TRBD2
v_gene: TRBV12-3/TRBV12-4
len: 15
j_gene: TRBJ2-1
abundance: many
CDR3aa: CASRTGLAGVGEQFF
CDR3nt: TGTGCCAGCAGGACCGGACTAGCGGGAGTTGGTGAGCAGTTCTTC

d_gene: TRBD1
v_gene: TRBV3-1
len: 16
j_gene: TRBJ1-1
abundance: few
CDR3aa: CASSQRGRGPGTEAFF
CDR3nt: TGTGCCAGCAGCCAAAGGGGCAGGGGGCCCGGCACTGAAGCTTTCTTT

d_gene: TRBD2
v_gene: TRBV5-1
len: 15
j_gene: TRBJ2-4
abundance: few
CDR3aa: CASSLALAGGDIQYF
CDR3nt: TGCGCCAGCAGCTTGGCACTAGCGGGAGGGGACATTCAGTACTTC

d_gene: TRBD1
v_gene: TRBV19
len: 14
j_gene: TRBJ1-1
abundance: .
CDR3aa: CASSMGTANTEAFF
CDR3nt: TGTGCCAGTAGTATGGGGACAGCGAACACTGAAGCTTTCTTT

d_gene: .
v_gene: TRBV10-3
len: 15
j_gene: TRBJ2-2
abundance: many
CDR3aa: CAHSQGDRGTGELFF
CDR3nt: TGTGCCCATTCTCAAGGGGATCGGGGCACCGGGGAGCTGTTTTTT

d_gene: .
v_gene: TRBV3-1
len: 13
j_gene: TRBJ2-3
abundance: many
CDR3aa: CASSQSSTDTQYF
CDR3nt: TGTGCCAGCAGCCAAAGTAGCACAGATACGCAGTATTTT

d_gene: TRBD2
v_gene: TRBV11-1
len: 17
j_gene: TRBJ2-3
abundance: .
CDR3aa: CASSFEISGRLADTQYF
CDR3nt: TGTGCCAGCAGCTTTGAAATTAGCGGGAGGTTGGCAGATACGCAGTATTTT

d_gene: .
v_gene: TRBV13
len: 15
j_gene: TRBJ2-5
abundance: .
CDR3aa: CASSLEPERLETQYF
CDR3nt: TGCGCCAGCAGCTTGGAACCCGAACGGTTGGAGACCCAGTACTTC

d_gene: TRBD2
v_gene: TRBV6-2/TRBV6-3
len: 16
j_gene: TRBJ2-3
abundance: .
CDR3aa: CASSLAGVDSTDTQYF
CDR3nt: TGTGCCAGCAGTCTAGCGGGAGTGGATAGCACAGATACGCAGTATTTT

d_gene: .
v_gene: TRBV29-1
len: 14
j_gene: TRBJ1-6
abundance: .
CDR3aa: CSVPGSGANSPLHF
CDR3nt: TGCAGCGTTCCAGGTTCGGGGGCTAATTCACCCCTCCACTTT

d_gene: .
v_gene: TRBV7-2
len: 17
j_gene: TRBJ2-5
abundance: .
CDR3aa: CASSSLGGATYQETQYF
CDR3nt: TGTGCCAGCAGCTCCCTTGGGGGGGCGACCTACCAAGAGACCCAGTACTTC

d_gene: .
v_gene: TRBV29-1
len: 11
j_gene: TRBJ1-2
abundance: .
CDR3aa: CSVVTDYGYTF
CDR3nt: TGCAGCGTGGTGACAGACTATGGCTACACCTTC

d_gene: TRBD2
v_gene: TRBV15
len: 14
j_gene: TRBJ2-1
abundance: many
CDR3aa: CATSRDRLADEQFF
CDR3nt: TGTGCCACCAGCAGAGATCGGCTAGCGGATGAGCAGTTCTTC

d_gene: .
v_gene: TRBV11-2
len: 16
j_gene: TRBJ2-2
abundance: many
CDR3aa: CASSLGSGQYTGELFF
CDR3nt: TGTGCCAGCAGCTTAGGGTCAGGACAGTACACCGGGGAGCTGTTTTTT

d_gene: TRBD1
v_gene: TRBV7-9
len: 14
j_gene: TRBJ1-4
abundance: .
CDR3aa: CASSRTGEMGKLFF
CDR3nt: TGTGCCAGCAGCCGGACAGGGGAAATGGGAAAACTGTTTTTT